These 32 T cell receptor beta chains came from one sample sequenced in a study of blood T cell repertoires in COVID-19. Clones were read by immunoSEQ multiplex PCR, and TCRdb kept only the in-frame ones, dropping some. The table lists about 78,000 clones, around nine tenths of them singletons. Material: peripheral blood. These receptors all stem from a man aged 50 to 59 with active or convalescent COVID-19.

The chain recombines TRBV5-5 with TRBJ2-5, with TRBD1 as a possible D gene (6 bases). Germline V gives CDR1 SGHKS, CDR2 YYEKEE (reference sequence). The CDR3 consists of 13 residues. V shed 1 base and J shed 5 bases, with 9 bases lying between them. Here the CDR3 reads CASSLLGGETQYF. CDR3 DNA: TGTGCCAGCAGCTTGTTAGGGGGTGAGACCCAGTACTTC.

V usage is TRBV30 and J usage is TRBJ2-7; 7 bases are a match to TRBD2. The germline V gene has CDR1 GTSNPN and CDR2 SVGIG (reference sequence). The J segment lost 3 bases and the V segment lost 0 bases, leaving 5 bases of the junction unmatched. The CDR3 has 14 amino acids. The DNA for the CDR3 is TGTGCCTGGAGTGTAAGCGGGGTTTTCTACGAGCAGTACTTC. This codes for CAWSVSGVFYEQYF.

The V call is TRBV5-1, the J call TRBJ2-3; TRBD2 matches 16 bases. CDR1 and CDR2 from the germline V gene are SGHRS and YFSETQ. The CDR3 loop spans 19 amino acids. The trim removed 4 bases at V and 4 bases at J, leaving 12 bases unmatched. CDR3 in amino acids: CASSTSGLAGGPRADTQYF. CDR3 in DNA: TGCGCCAGCAGCACCTCGGGACTAGCGGGGGGGCCGCGTGCAGATACGCAGTATTTT.

CDR3 nucleotides: TGTGCCAGCAGCGTAGGAGATATCCCCTACAATGAGCAGTTCTTC. Its protein product is CASSVGDIPYNEQFF. V is TRBV7-9 and J is TRBJ2-1; D call uncertain. The CDR3 consists of 15 residues. The V and J ends lost 5 bases and 2 bases respectively, with 13 bases between them. Germline CDR1 is SEHNR and CDR2 is FQNEAQ (reference sequence).

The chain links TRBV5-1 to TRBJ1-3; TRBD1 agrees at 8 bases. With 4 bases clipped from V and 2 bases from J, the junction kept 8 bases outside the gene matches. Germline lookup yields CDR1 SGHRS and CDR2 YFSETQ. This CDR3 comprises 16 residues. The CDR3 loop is CASSPPTGAAGNTIYF. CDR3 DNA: TGCGCCAGCAGCCCGCCGACAGGGGCGGCTGGAAACACCATATATTTT.

The CDR3 region is CASSVTSGGNTGELFF. CDR3 DNA: TGCGCCAGCAGTGTGACTAGCGGGGGAAACACCGGGGAGCTGTTTTTT. This sequence joins TRBV10-2 and TRBJ2-2, with 12 bases fitting TRBD2. Losses at the gene ends were 4 bases for V and 2 bases for J; bases not matched to a gene: 2. The CDR3 contains 16 residues. Looked up from germline, CDR1 is WSHSY and CDR2 is SAAADI.

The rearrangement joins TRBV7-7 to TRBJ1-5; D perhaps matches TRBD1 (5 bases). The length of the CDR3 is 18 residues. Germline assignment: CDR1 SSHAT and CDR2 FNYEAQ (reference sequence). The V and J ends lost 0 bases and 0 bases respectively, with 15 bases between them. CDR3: CASSLASTGRYSNQPQHF. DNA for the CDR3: TGTGCCAGCAGCTTAGCCTCAACAGGAAGATATAGCAATCAGCCCCAGCATTTT.

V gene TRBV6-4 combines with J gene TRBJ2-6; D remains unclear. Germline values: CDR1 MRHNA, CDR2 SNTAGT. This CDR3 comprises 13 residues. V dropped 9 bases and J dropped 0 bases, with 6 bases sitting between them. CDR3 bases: TGTGCCAGTAGAGACTCTGGGGCCAACGTCCTGACTTTC. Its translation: CASRDSGANVLTF.

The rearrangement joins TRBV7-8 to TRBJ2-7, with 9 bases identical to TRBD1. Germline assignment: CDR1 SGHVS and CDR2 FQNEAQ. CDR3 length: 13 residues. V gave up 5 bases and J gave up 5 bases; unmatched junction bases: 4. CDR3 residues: CASSGGQGNEQYV. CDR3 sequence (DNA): TGTGCCAGCAGCGGGGGACAGGGTAACGAGCAGTACGTC.

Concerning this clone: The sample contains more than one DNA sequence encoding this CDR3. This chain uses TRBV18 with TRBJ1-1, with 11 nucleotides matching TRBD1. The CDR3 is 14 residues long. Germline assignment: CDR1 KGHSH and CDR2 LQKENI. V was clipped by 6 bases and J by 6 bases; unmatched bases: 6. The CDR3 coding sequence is TGTGCCAGCTCTCGGACAGGGGGCATGTCTGAAGCTTTCTTT. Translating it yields CASSRTGGMSEAFF.

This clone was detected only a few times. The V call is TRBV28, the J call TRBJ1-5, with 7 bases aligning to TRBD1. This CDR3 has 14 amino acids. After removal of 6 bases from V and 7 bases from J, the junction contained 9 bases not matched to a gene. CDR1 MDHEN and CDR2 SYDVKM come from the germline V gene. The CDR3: CASSLTGDGQPQHF. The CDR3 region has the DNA TGTGCCAGCAGCCTCACAGGGGACGGGCAGCCCCAGCATTTT. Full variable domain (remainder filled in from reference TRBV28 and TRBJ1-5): DVKVTQSSRYLVKRTGEKVFLECVQDMDHENMFWYRQDPGLGLRLIYFSYDVKMKEKGDIPEGYSVSREKKERFSLILESASTNQTSMYLCASSLTGDGQPQHFGDGTRLSIL.

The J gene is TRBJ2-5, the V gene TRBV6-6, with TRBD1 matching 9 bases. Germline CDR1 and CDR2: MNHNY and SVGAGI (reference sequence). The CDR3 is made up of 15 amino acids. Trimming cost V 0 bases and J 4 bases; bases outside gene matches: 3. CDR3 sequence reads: CASSYSDRGVETQYF. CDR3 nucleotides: TGTGCCAGCAGTTACTCGGACAGGGGAGTAGAGACCCAGTACTTC.

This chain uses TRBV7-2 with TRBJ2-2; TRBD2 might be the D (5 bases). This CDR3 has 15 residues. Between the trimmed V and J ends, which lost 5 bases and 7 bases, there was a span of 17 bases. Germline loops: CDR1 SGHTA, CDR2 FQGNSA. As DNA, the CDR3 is TGTGCCAGCAGCCCGAGGCGGAAACTAGTCGGGGAGCTGTTTTTT. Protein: CASSPRRKLVGELFF.

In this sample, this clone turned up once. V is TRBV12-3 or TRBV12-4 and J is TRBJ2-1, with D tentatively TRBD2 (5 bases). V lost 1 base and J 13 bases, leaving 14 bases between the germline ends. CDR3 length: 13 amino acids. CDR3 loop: CASSLGFTSPQFF. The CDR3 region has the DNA TGTGCCAGCAGTTTAGGGTTTACTAGTCCACAGTTCTTC.

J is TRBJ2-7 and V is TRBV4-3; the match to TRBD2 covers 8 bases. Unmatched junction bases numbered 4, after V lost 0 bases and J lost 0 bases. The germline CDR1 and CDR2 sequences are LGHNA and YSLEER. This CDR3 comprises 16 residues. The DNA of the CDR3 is TGCGCCAGCAGCCAAGATGCGGGGGGACTCTCCTACGAGCAGTACTTC. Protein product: CASSQDAGGLSYEQYF.

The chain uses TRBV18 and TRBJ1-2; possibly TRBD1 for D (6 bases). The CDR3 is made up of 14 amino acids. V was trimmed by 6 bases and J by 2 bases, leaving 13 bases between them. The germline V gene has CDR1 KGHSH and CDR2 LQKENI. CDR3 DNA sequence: TGTGCCAGCTCGCCCGACAGGAGCAACTATGGCTACACCTTC. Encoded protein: CASSPDRSNYGYTF.

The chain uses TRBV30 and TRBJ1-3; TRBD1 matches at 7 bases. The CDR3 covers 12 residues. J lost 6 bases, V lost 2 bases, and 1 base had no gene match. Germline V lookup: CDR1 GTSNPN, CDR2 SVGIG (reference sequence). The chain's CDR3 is CAWSRGQNTIYF. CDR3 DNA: TGTGCCTGGAGTAGGGGGCAAAACACCATATATTTT.

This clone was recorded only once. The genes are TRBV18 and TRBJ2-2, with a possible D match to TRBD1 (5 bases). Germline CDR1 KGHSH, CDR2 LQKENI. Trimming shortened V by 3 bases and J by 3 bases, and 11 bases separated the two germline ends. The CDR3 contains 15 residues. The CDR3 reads CASSPQGPDTGELFF. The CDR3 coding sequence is TGTGCCAGCTCACCGCAGGGTCCGGACACCGGGGAGCTGTTTTTT.

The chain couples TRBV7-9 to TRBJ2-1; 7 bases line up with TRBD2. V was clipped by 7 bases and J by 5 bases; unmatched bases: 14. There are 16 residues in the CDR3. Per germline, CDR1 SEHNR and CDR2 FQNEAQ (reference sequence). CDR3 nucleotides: TGTGCCAGCACCCTAGGGAGGGGCCGTTACGACAATGAGCAGTTCTTC. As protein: CASTLGRGRYDNEQFF.

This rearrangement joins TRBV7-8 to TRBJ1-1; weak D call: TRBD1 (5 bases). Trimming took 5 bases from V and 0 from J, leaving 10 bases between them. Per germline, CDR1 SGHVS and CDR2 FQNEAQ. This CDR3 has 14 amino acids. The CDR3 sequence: CASSRDRLNTEAFF. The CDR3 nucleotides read TGTGCCAGCAGCCGAGACAGATTGAACACTGAAGCTTTCTTT.

The CDR3 loop is CAWSPQNSYEQYF. The CDR3 DNA reads as TGTGCCTGGAGCCCACAGAATTCCTACGAGCAGTACTTC. The chain links TRBV30 to TRBJ2-7; D is unresolved. The CDR3 consists of 13 residues. Germline-derived CDR1 and CDR2 are GTSNPN and SVGIG (reference sequence). Trimming took off 3 bases at V and 1 base at J, with 10 bases between the two ends.

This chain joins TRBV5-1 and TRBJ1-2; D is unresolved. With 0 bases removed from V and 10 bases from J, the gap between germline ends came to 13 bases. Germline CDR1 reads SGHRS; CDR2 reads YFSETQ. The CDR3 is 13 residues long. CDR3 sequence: CASSLDGLPFYTF. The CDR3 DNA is TGCGCCAGCAGCTTGGACGGACTCCCGTTCTACACCTTC.

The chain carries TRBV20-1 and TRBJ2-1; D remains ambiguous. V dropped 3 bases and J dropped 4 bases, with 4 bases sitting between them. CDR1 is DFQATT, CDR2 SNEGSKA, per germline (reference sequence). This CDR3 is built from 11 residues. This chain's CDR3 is CSAREYNEQFF. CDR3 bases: TGCAGTGCTAGGGAGTACAATGAGCAGTTCTTC.

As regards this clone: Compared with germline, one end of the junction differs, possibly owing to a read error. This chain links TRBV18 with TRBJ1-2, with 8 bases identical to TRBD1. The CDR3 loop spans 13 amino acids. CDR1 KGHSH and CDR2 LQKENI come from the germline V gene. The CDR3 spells CASSPQGDEGYTF. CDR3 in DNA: TGTGCCAGCTCCCCACAGGGGGATGAGGGCTACACCTTC.

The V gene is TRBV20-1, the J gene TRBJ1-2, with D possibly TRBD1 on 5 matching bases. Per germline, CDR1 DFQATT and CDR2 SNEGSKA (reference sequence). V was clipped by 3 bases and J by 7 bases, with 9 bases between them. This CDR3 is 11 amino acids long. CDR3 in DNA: TGCAGTGCTAGTATGGGGGGTGGCTACACCTTC. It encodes CSASMGGGYTF.

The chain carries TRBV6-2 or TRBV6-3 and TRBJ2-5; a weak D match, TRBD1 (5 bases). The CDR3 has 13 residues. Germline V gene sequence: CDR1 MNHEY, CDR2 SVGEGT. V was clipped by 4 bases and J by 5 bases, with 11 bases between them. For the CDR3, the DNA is TGTGCCAGCAGTTGGGGCTCACGGGAGACCCAGTACTTC. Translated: CASSWGSRETQYF.

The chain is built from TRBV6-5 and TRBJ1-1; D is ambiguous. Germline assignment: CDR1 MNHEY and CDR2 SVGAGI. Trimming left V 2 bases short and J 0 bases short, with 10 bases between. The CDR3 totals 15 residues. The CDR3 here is CASSYGPLMNTEAFF. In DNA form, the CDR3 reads TGTGCCAGCAGTTACGGCCCCCTCATGAACACTGAAGCTTTCTTT.

The CDR3 sequence: CASSHSQGAYEQYF. CDR3 nucleotides: TGCGCCAGCAGCCACAGCCAGGGGGCCTACGAGCAGTACTTC. The J gene is TRBJ2-7, the V gene TRBV5-1; 7 nucleotides align to TRBD1. Per germline, CDR1 SGHRS and CDR2 YFSETQ. J lost 2 bases, V lost 4 bases, and 6 bases had no gene match. This CDR3 is 14 amino acids long.

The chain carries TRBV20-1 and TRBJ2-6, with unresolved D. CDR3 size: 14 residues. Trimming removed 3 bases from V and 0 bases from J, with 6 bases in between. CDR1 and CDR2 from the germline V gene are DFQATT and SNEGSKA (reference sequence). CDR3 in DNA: TGCAGTGCTAGTTCAGTCTCTGGGGCCAACGTCCTGACTTTC. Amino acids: CSASSVSGANVLTF.

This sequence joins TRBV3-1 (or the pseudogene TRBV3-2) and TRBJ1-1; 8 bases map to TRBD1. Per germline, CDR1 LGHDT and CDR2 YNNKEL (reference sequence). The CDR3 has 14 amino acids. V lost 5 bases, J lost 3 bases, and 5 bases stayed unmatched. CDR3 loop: CASSAGGLDTEAFF. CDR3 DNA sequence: TGTGCCAGCAGCGCAGGGGGCTTGGACACTGAAGCTTTCTTT.

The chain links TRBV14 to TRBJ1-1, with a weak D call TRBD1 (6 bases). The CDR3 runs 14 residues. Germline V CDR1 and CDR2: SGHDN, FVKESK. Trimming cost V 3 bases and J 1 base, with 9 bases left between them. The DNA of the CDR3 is TGTGCCAGCAGCCACGGCAGGGGGAACACTGAAGCTTTCTTT. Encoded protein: CASSHGRGNTEAFF. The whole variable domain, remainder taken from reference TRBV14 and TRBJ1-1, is EAGVTQFPSHSVIEKGQTVTLRCDPISGHDNLYWYRRVMGKEIKFLLHFVKESKQDESGMPNNRFLAERTGGTYSTLKVQPAELEDSGVYFCASSHGRGNTEAFFGQGTRLTVV.

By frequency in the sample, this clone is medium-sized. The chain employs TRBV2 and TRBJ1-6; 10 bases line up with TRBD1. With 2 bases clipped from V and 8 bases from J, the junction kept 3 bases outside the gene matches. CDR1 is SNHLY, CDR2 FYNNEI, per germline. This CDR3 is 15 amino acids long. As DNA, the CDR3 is TGTGCCAGCAGTGAATTGGGGACAGGGGATTCACCCCTCCACTTT. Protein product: CASSELGTGDSPLHF.